These T cell receptor beta chains were read from a single sample in a study of blood T cell repertoires in COVID-19. TCRdb's copy holds only in-frame clones and misses some; the assay was immunoSEQ multiplex PCR. Of approximately 150,000 clones in the sample, under 90% are singletons; the top ten hold 3.5% to 5%. Sequencing input: PBMCs or T cells enriched from blood (not recorded which). All receptors derive from a man in his forties or fifties in a cohort exposed to, infected with or recovered from COVID-19 (not recorded which). CDR3s include the opening cysteine and the closing phenylalanine or tryptophan. The D gene is left open where the match is weak. Size values are once, few and many counts, or a class for expanded clones, and some rows have none.

cdr3_nt cdr3_aa d_call v_call cdr3_length j_call clone_size
TGTGCCAGCAGCCTGACAGGGGGCGGTCTGGCGTCCTACAATGAGCAGTTCTTC CASSLTGGGLASYNEQFF TRBD1 TRBV6-4 18 TRBJ2-1 few
TGCGCCAGCAGCCAAGATCACAGCTCTGGAAACACCATATATTTT CASSQDHSSGNTIYF NA TRBV4-3 15 TRBJ1-3 NA
TGTGCCAGCAGTCGAAAGGGAGGAGACACCGGGGAGCTGTTTTTT CASSRKGGDTGELFF NA TRBV6-5 15 TRBJ2-2 once
TGTGCCAGCATAGGGGGCGGCACAGATACGCAGTATTTT CASIGGGTDTQYF TRBD1 TRBV2 13 TRBJ2-3 few
TGTGCCAGCAGCCGGGACTCCTCAAACTACGAGCAGTACTTC CASSRDSSNYEQYF NA TRBV2 14 TRBJ2-7 NA
TGTGCCACCAGTGTTGGCGGGAGGTTCACAGATACGCAGTATTTT CATSVGGRFTDTQYF TRBD2 TRBV24-1 15 TRBJ2-3 few
TGTGCCAGCAGCCCTAGACAGGGGACAGCACCCCTCCACTTT CASSPRQGTAPLHF TRBD1 TRBV3-1/TRBV3-2 14 TRBJ1-6 NA
TGTGCCAGTAGTATTTCAGGGGTGGGTTATGGCTACACCTTC CASSISGVGYGYTF NA TRBV19 14 TRBJ1-2 NA
TGTGCCAGCAGTCCCCCCTTCACAGATACGCAGTATTTT CASSPPFTDTQYF NA TRBV2 13 TRBJ2-3 NA
TGTGCCAGCAGCAAGGGACAGGGGCGGGCGTCTGACTATGGCTACACCTTC CASSKGQGRASDYGYTF NA TRBV21-1 17 TRBJ1-2 NA
TGCGCCAGCAGCTTTGGCTCGGGAGGCCCAGATACGCAGTATTTT CASSFGSGGPDTQYF TRBD2 TRBV5-1 15 TRBJ2-3 NA
TGTGCCAGCTCACCCGGGACTAGCGGTCCCTACGAGACCCAGTACTTC CASSPGTSGPYETQYF TRBD2 TRBV18 16 TRBJ2-5 NA
TGTGCCAGCAGTTTTGGCCAGGGTGTTTCCGGGGAGCTGTTTTTT CASSFGQGVSGELFF NA TRBV28 15 TRBJ2-2 NA
TGTGCCAGTAGGGCACAGGGGGGAACAGATACGCAGTATTTT CASRAQGGTDTQYF TRBD1 TRBV19 14 TRBJ2-3 NA
TGTGCCAGCAGCAAAGTGGCGGCCAGTCCCTACGAGCAGTACTTC CASSKVAASPYEQYF NA TRBV21-1 15 TRBJ2-7 NA
TGTGCCAGCAGAGTAATCGGGTACAATCAGCCCCAGCATTTT CASRVIGYNQPQHF NA TRBV28 14 TRBJ1-5 NA
TGTGCCAGCAGTGATCTTTTGGTGACTAGCGGGAGATTCGGAGAGACCCAGTACTTC CASSDLLVTSGRFGETQYF TRBD2 TRBV6-1 19 TRBJ2-5 NA
TGTGCCAGCAGTTCACTTGGACAGGGGGTCCATCAGCCCCAGCATTTT CASSSLGQGVHQPQHF TRBD1 TRBV6-2/TRBV6-3 16 TRBJ1-5 NA
TGTGCCATCAGTGAGGCCGGACAGGGGGTCGAGCAGTACTTC CAISEAGQGVEQYF TRBD1 TRBV10-3 14 TRBJ2-7 NA
TGTGCCAGCAACCCAGGGGTGTGGTCTAGAGAGACCCAGTACTTC CASNPGVWSRETQYF NA TRBV28 15 TRBJ2-5 NA
TGTGCCAGCAGTTGGGCCCCCGGGGAGCTGTTTTTT CASSWAPGELFF NA TRBV27 12 TRBJ2-2 once
TGTGCCACCAGTCTCTTAGCGGGAGCCACAGATACGCAGTATTTT CATSLLAGATDTQYF TRBD2 TRBV24-1 15 TRBJ2-3 NA
TGCGCCAGCAGCCTTGCCGGAGGGACCGCCGGAAATGAGCAGTTCTTC CASSLAGGTAGNEQFF NA TRBV4-1 16 TRBJ2-1 once
TGCGCCAGCAGCTCGGGACTGCTTAATGAAAAACTGTTTTTT CASSSGLLNEKLFF NA TRBV5-1 14 TRBJ1-4 NA
TGTGCCAGCAGCAGATATGGGACAGGGGGGACAGATACGCAGTATTTT CASSRYGTGGTDTQYF TRBD1 TRBV7-2 16 TRBJ2-3 NA
TGTGCCAGCAGCGGACTAGCGTGGGAGCAGTACTTC CASSGLAWEQYF TRBD2 TRBV12-3/TRBV12-4 12 TRBJ2-7 few
TGTGCCAGCAGCATCGGACTAGCGGGAGTAGAGCAGTACTTC CASSIGLAGVEQYF TRBD2 TRBV7-2 14 TRBJ2-7 NA
TGTGCCAGCAGCTTAGCCTACATCTCTACACTAGTCTATAATTCACCCCTCCACTTT CASSLAYISTLVYNSPLHF NA TRBV7-2 19 TRBJ1-6 NA
TGTGCCAGCAGCTTAACGGTCAATGAGCAGTTCTTC CASSLTVNEQFF NA TRBV7-9 12 TRBJ2-1 once
TGTGCCAGCAGCTCCGGGACAGGACACTATGGCTACACCTTC CASSSGTGHYGYTF TRBD1 TRBV11-3 14 TRBJ1-2 NA
TGTGCCAGCAGCTTTCGCGCGGGGGGAACGAACACCGGGGAGCTGTTTTTT CASSFRAGGTNTGELFF TRBD2 TRBV9 17 TRBJ2-2 NA
TGTGCCAGCAGCCCTACAGTGAACACTGAAGCTTTCTTT CASSPTVNTEAFF NA TRBV12-3/TRBV12-4 13 TRBJ1-1 NA
TGTGCCAGCAGTTACTCATCGGGAGCGCGCACCGGGGAGCTGTTTTTT CASSYSSGARTGELFF NA TRBV6-5 16 TRBJ2-2 NA
TGTGCCAGCAAGGGACAGAGGGCCGGGGAGCTGTTTTTT CASKGQRAGELFF TRBD1 TRBV6-6 13 TRBJ2-2 NA
TGTGCCAGCAGTTTAGGGACTAGCGGATCCTACGAGCAGTACTTC CASSLGTSGSYEQYF TRBD2 TRBV27 15 TRBJ2-7 NA
TGTGCCTGGGAGAGAGGACAGGGGTCTTCACCCCTCCACTTT CAWERGQGSSPLHF TRBD1 TRBV30 14 TRBJ1-6 NA
TGTGCCAGCTCGGACACTCCTAACTATGGCTACACCTTC CASSDTPNYGYTF NA TRBV27 13 TRBJ1-2 once
TGTGCCACCAGTGAACAGGACAGGGAGAGATTGTCCTACGAGCAGTACTTC CATSEQDRERLSYEQYF TRBD1 TRBV24-1 17 TRBJ2-7 NA
TGTGCCAGCAGTTTGACCGCTAGCAATGAGCAGTTCTTC CASSLTASNEQFF NA TRBV12-3/TRBV12-4 13 TRBJ2-1 NA
TGTGCCAGCAGTCCGGGGTCGGGCACAGATACGCAGTATTTT CASSPGSGTDTQYF NA TRBV11-3 14 TRBJ2-3 NA
TGTGCCAGCAGCTCGGATACTAGCGGGGTACCCGAGCAGTACTTC CASSSDTSGVPEQYF TRBD2 TRBV9 15 TRBJ2-7 NA
TGTGCCACCACTCTGAGCGGGAGCAATGAGCAGTTCTTC CATTLSGSNEQFF TRBD2 TRBV24-1 13 TRBJ2-1 NA
TGTGCTAGTGTTCGACCCGGGACAGAAGAGACCCAGTACTTC CASVRPGTEETQYF TRBD1 TRBV12-5 14 TRBJ2-5 NA